The 31 T cell receptor beta chains listed next were all sequenced from one sample in a study of CD8+ T cells in alopecia areata. Sample treatment: oral pan-JAK inhibitor, 5-10 mg twice daily. Following extraction, RNA underwent reverse transcription to cDNA, which served as the sequencing template. TCRdb keeps only in-frame clones here, not all; method: immunoSEQ multiplex PCR. The sample holds 110,000 or so clones, about 61% seen once. The material sequenced was CD8+ T cells sorted from blood, taken at week 4, from a patient treated with tofacitinib. The receptor set was obtained from a human donor with alopecia areata.

This sequence joins TRBV7-9 and TRBJ1-2; no clear D gene. The CDR3 covers 13 residues. Trimming shortened V by 5 bases and J by 6 bases, and 13 bases separated the two germline ends. The germline gives CDR1 SEHNR, CDR2 FQNEAQ (reference sequence). The CDR3 bases are TGTGCCAGCAGCCTGACATTTGAGGATGGCTACACCTTC. Its translation: CASSLTFEDGYTF.

The rearrangement links TRBV29-1 to TRBJ2-5, with D uncertain. The CDR3 has 15 amino acids. The V end lost 3 bases, the J end lost 0 bases, and 14 bases lay between the germline ends. CDR1 is SQVTM and CDR2 is ANQGSEA in the germline V gene. The CDR3 is CSVDLARSYQETQYF. The CDR3 DNA reads as TGCAGCGTTGATCTGGCCCGCTCGTACCAAGAGACCCAGTACTTC.

This sequence joins TRBV30 and TRBJ1-1; D unresolved. V lost 1 base, J lost 0 bases, and 6 bases lay in between. Germline V gene sequence: CDR1 GTSNPN, CDR2 SVGIG (reference sequence). The CDR3 extends over 13 amino acids. CDR3 in amino acids: CAWSDLLNTEAFF. Written as DNA, the CDR3 is TGTGCCTGGAGTGACCTGTTGAACACTGAAGCTTTCTTT.

This chain joins TRBV25-1 and TRBJ2-6, with D uncertain. V lost 3 bases, J lost 0 bases, and 9 bases lay in between. CDR1 and CDR2 from the germline V gene are MGHDK and SYGVNS. CDR3 length equals 16 residues. Here the CDR3 DNA reads TGTGCCAGCAGTGACCTCGGGCCCTCTGGGGCCAACGTCCTGACTTTC. Its protein product is CASSDLGPSGANVLTF.

The chain recombines TRBV29-1 with TRBJ2-2; D is uncertain. The V end was cut by 3 bases, the J end by 4 bases, with 9 bases between. CDR1 is SQVTM and CDR2 is ANQGSEA in the germline V gene. The CDR3 consists of 13 residues. CDR3 region: CSVENSLTGELFF. The CDR3 region has the DNA TGCAGCGTTGAGAACAGCCTCACCGGGGAGCTGTTTTTT.

This clone was seen a few times. V and J are TRBV29-1 and TRBJ2-2; tentatively, D is TRBD2 (5 bases). Germline values: CDR1 SQVTM, CDR2 ANQGSEA. V was shortened by 6 bases and J by 2 bases, with 19 bases between the two germline ends. The CDR3 is 16 amino acids. The CDR3 region has the DNA TGCAGCGTAGACCTTGCCTCGGGGATAAACACCGGGGAGCTGTTTTTT. Amino acids: CSVDLASGINTGELFF.

The chain links TRBV7-9 to TRBJ1-2; 9 bases are a match to TRBD1. J gave up 4 bases and V 3 bases, and 3 bases lay outside the gene matches. Germline V lookup: CDR1 SEHNR, CDR2 FQNEAQ (reference sequence). CDR3 length equals 14 residues. CDR3 DNA: TGTGCCAGCAGCTTGGGACAGGGCCCCTATGGCTACACCTTC. Its translation: CASSLGQGPYGYTF.

The chain combines TRBV30 with TRBJ1-4; no definite D call. The V end lost 5 bases, the J end lost 0 bases, and 10 bases lay between the germline ends. The CDR3 has 14 amino acids. The germline V gene encodes CDR1 GTSNPN and CDR2 SVGIG (reference sequence). CDR3 bases: TGTGCCTGGGGCCGAGTTGCAACTAATGAAAAACTGTTTTTT. The encoded protein is CAWGRVATNEKLFF.

A few counts support this clone. The J gene is TRBJ2-5, the V gene TRBV7-2; TRBD2 aligns across 7 bases. V was pared by 6 bases and J by 3 bases, with 4 bases of the junction left unmatched. This CDR3 comprises 13 residues. The germline gives CDR1 SGHTA, CDR2 FQGNSA. CDR3 nucleotide sequence: TGTGCCAGCAGACGTCTAGCGGAAGAGACCCAGTACTTC. This gives the protein CASRRLAEETQYF. Looking up the rest from reference TRBV7-2 and TRBJ2-5 gives the full variable domain: GAGVSQSPSNKVTEKGKDVELRCDPISGHTALYWYRQSLGQGLEFLIYFQGNSAPDKSGLPSDRFSAERTGGSVSTLTIQRTQQEDSAVYLCASRRLAEETQYFGPGTRLLVL.

This rearrangement joins TRBV30 to TRBJ1-1; D unclear. The CDR3 runs to 14 residues. Germline V lookup: CDR1 GTSNPN, CDR2 SVGIG (reference sequence). Trimming removed 0 bases at V and 0 bases at J, with 8 bases between. CDR3 coding DNA: TGTGCCTGGAGTGTGCCAGCGATGAACACTGAAGCTTTCTTT. As protein: CAWSVPAMNTEAFF.

This clone has just a few counts. The chain recombines TRBV29-1 with TRBJ2-6; D perhaps matches TRBD2 (5 bases). The CDR3 has 16 residues. CDR1 and CDR2 from the germline V gene are SQVTM and ANQGSEA. The germline V and J ends were trimmed by 1 base and 1 base, with 11 bases remaining between them. Here the CDR3 reads CSVEVPRGSGANVLTF. The CDR3 bases are TGCAGCGTTGAAGTTCCTCGAGGGTCTGGGGCCAACGTCCTGACTTTC.

The chain couples TRBV6-4 to TRBJ2-1; 9 bases map to TRBD2. CDR3 size: 15 residues. Unmatched junction bases numbered 5, after V lost 3 bases and J lost 5 bases. Germline V gene data show CDR1 as MRHNA and CDR2 as SNTAGT. CDR3 DNA: TGTGCCAGCAGTGATGGCGCGGGGGGGAACAATGAGCAGTTCTTC. Residues: CASSDGAGGNNEQFF.

The chain employs TRBV12-5 and TRBJ1-4; D gene ambiguous. Trimming stripped 2 bases from V and 8 bases from J, with 6 bases between. Germline CDR1 is LGHNT and CDR2 is FRNRAP. The CDR3 loop spans 12 amino acids. The CDR3 sequence is CASGLFDEKLFF. The DNA for the CDR3 is TGTGCTAGTGGTTTGTTCGACGAAAAACTGTTTTTT.

This chain connects TRBV4-3 to TRBJ2-7; 9 bases are shared with TRBD1. The germline gives CDR1 LGHNA, CDR2 YSLEER. The junction had 16 bases not matched to a gene; V was cut back by 4 bases and J by 3 bases. The CDR3 covers 18 residues. In DNA, the CDR3 is TGCGCCAGCAGCCCCTCCTTCCGGGTAGGACAGGGGATCTACGAGCAGTACTTC. The encoded protein is CASSPSFRVGQGIYEQYF.

J is TRBJ2-1 and V is TRBV5-1, with a possible D match to TRBD1 (7 bases). Deletions cut 2 bases from V and 8 bases from J, with 17 bases between. Per germline, CDR1 SGHRS and CDR2 YFSETQ. The CDR3 is 15 amino acids. The CDR3 here is CASSFRQGGRDEQFF. The CDR3, as DNA: TGCGCCAGCAGCTTTAGACAGGGAGGACGGGATGAGCAGTTCTTC.

The rearrangement joins TRBV11-3 to TRBJ1-5, with a tentative D call TRBD1 (5 bases). The CDR3 has 19 amino acids. Germline V gene data show CDR1 as SGHNT and CDR2 as YENEEA. Trimming shortened V by 3 bases and J by 2 bases, and 23 bases separated the two germline ends. The CDR3 loop reads CASSFFSDARRDGNQPQHF. CDR3 DNA sequence: TGTGCCAGCAGCTTTTTCTCGGACGCAAGAAGGGACGGCAATCAGCCCCAGCATTTT. The full variable domain, in which reference TRBV11-3 and TRBJ1-5 provide the parts outside the CDR3, is EAGVVQSPRYKIIEKKQPVAFWCNPISGHNTLYWYLQNLGQGPELLIRYENEEAVDDSQLPKDRFSAERLKGVDSTLKIQPAELGDSAVYLCASSFFSDARRDGNQPQHFGDGTRLSIL.

The chain uses TRBV5-6 and TRBJ2-7, with D unresolved. The CDR3 spans 13 residues. Germline V gene sequence: CDR1 SGHDT, CDR2 YYEEEE. V lost 1 base and J 3 bases, leaving 8 bases between the germline ends. CDR3 sequence: CASSLYQGYEQYF. The CDR3, as DNA: TGTGCCAGCAGCTTGTACCAAGGCTACGAGCAGTACTTC.

This clone was picked up a small number of times. The V call is TRBV5-6, the J call TRBJ1-2; D is perhaps TRBD1 (6 bases). CDR3 length equals 14 residues. Trimming took 6 bases from V and 7 from J, leaving 19 bases between them. Germline loops: CDR1 SGHDT, CDR2 YYEEEE. The CDR3, as DNA: TGTGCCAGCACTCATCTTCGACAGGACGGTGGCTACACCTTC. It yields the protein CASTHLRQDGGYTF. Variable domain in full (rest from reference TRBV5-6 and TRBJ1-2): DAGVTQSPTHLIKTRGQQVTLRCSPKSGHDTVSWYQQALGQGPQFIFQYYEEEERQRGNFPDRFSGHQFPNYSSELNVNALLLGDSALYLCASTHLRQDGGYTFGSGTRLTVV.

The V gene is TRBV7-9, the J gene TRBJ2-5; either TRBD1 or TRBD2 may fit D (6 bases each). CDR3 size: 18 residues. CDR1 is SEHNR and CDR2 is FQNEAQ in the germline V gene (reference sequence). V lost 2 bases to trimming and J lost 4 bases, with 23 bases between them. The CDR3 sequence is CASSLFEGGASFLETQYF. DNA for the CDR3: TGTGCCAGCAGCTTATTCGAGGGGGGCGCAAGCTTCCTAGAGACCCAGTACTTC.

This clone showed up just a few times. The same CDR3 can be traced to other DNA sequences in this sample. The J gene is TRBJ1-1, the V gene TRBV5-6; D may be TRBD1 (6 bases). Trimming took 0 bases from V and 5 from J, leaving 8 bases between them. Germline CDR1 is SGHDT and CDR2 is YYEEEE. The CDR3 spans 13 residues. The chain's CDR3 is CASSLEGGTEAFF. The CDR3 bases are TGTGCCAGCAGCTTGGAAGGGGGAACTGAAGCTTTCTTT. The full variable domain, its missing parts supplied by reference TRBV5-6 and TRBJ1-1, is DAGVTQSPTHLIKTRGQQVTLRCSPKSGHDTVSWYQQALGQGPQFIFQYYEEEERQRGNFPDRFSGHQFPNYSSELNVNALLLGDSALYLCASSLEGGTEAFFGQGTRLTVV.

Note on this clone: Other DNA variants within this sample encode the same CDR3. This sequence joins TRBV30 and TRBJ1-5; 10 nucleotides agree with TRBD1. CDR3 length: 13 residues. Germline trimming cut 3 bases from V and 4 bases from J; bases unmatched to any gene: 0. Per the germline V gene, CDR1 is GTSNPN and CDR2 is SVGIG (reference sequence). DNA of the CDR3: TGTGCCTGGAGGGGACAGGGGAATCAGCCCCAGCATTTT. Amino acids: CAWRGQGNQPQHF. The whole variable domain, filled in from reference TRBV30 and TRBJ1-5, reads SQTIHQWPATLVQPVGSPLSLECTVEGTSNPNLYWYRQAAGRGLQLLFYSVGIGQISSEVPQNLSASRPQDRQFILSSKKLLLSDSGFYLCAWRGQGNQPQHFGDGTRLSIL.

The chain uses TRBV13 and TRBJ2-1; D may be TRBD2 (5 bases). Trimming left V 4 bases short and J 7 bases short, with 17 bases between. Germline V gives CDR1 PRHDT, CDR2 FYEKMQ (reference sequence). The CDR3 extends over 15 amino acids. The DNA for the CDR3 is TGTGCCAGCAGCTCTACTAGTTCGCCCCAAAATGAGCAGTTCTTC. Protein sequence: CASSSTSSPQNEQFF.

The rearrangement links TRBV5-6 to TRBJ1-2; tentatively, D is TRBD1 (5 bases). This CDR3 region has 14 residues. V dropped 7 bases and J dropped 4 bases, with 17 bases sitting between them. Germline V gene data show CDR1 as SGHDT and CDR2 as YYEEEE. CDR3 sequence (DNA): TGTGCCAGCTTCGGGCCCGGACATCCCTATGGCTACACCTTC. Translation gives CASFGPGHPYGYTF.

This sequence joins TRBV19 and TRBJ2-1; D assignment may be TRBD1 or TRBD2 (6 bases each). Germline-derived CDR1 and CDR2 are LNHDA and SQIVND (reference sequence). V was clipped by 4 bases and J by 2 bases, with 12 bases between them. The CDR3 length is 15 residues. CDR3 DNA: TGTGCCAGTAGTACCCCCGGGGGCACCTACAATGAGCAGTTCTTC. It is translated as CASSTPGGTYNEQFF.

This clone was counted a few times. The rearrangement joins TRBV7-9 to TRBJ2-5; D is ambiguous. CDR1 is SEHNR and CDR2 is FQNEAQ in the germline V gene (reference sequence). This CDR3 is built from 11 residues. V lost 3 bases and J lost 6, with 5 bases in between. This CDR3 reads CASSFEQTQYF. The CDR3 DNA is TGTGCCAGCAGCTTTGAGCAGACCCAGTACTTC.

This clone appeared a few times. The V call is TRBV11-2, the J call TRBJ2-1, with a weak D call TRBD2 (7 bases). This CDR3 comprises 16 residues. CDR1 is SGHAT and CDR2 is FQNNGV in the germline V gene. Trimming removed 7 bases from V and 1 base from J, with 17 bases in between. The CDR3 region has the DNA TGTGCCAGCATCCCCCCGGGGGGCCGATCCTACAATGAGCAGTTCTTC. It yields the protein CASIPPGGRSYNEQFF.

This clone was counted only a few times. The V gene is TRBV10-3, the J gene TRBJ2-3; 10 bases match TRBD2. V lost 6 bases to trimming and J lost 4 bases; unmatched junction nucleotides: 7. Germline loops: CDR1 ENHRY, CDR2 SYGVKD. This CDR3 comprises 15 residues. The CDR3 region is CAISGTSATPDTQYF. Here the CDR3 DNA reads TGTGCCATCAGCGGGACTAGCGCCACACCAGATACGCAGTATTTT.

The table lists this clone with a few counts. The chain combines TRBV27 with TRBJ2-7; D gene uncertain. V dropped 11 bases and J dropped 0 bases, with 14 bases sitting between them. The CDR3 contains 13 residues. The germline V gene has CDR1 MNHEY and CDR2 SMNVEV (reference sequence). This CDR3 is CAAGDGPSYEQYF. The CDR3 DNA reads TGTGCCGCAGGAGACGGACCCTCCTACGAGCAGTACTTC.

The chain carries TRBV5-4 and TRBJ1-2, with D perhaps matching TRBD1 (5 bases). The V gene lost 4 bases and the J gene lost 4 bases, with 11 bases spanning the gap. Germline-derived CDR1 and CDR2 are SGHNT and YYREEE (reference sequence). CDR3 size: 13 residues. The CDR3 sequence is CASSREGRYGYTF. For the CDR3, the DNA is TGTGCCAGCAGCCGGGAGGGACGCTATGGCTACACCTTC.

This chain connects TRBV29-1 to TRBJ2-4, with D perhaps matching TRBD2 (6 bases). Germline values: CDR1 SQVTM, CDR2 ANQGSEA. CDR3 length: 16 residues. V was clipped by 4 bases and J by 1 base, with 17 bases between them. The DNA for the CDR3 is TGCAGCGTTGGAGGGACTGGCGGTCGGGCCAAAAACATTCAGTACTTC. Residues: CSVGGTGGRAKNIQYF.

This chain links TRBV30 with TRBJ1-5, with no clear D. There are 15 residues in the CDR3. CDR1 is GTSNPN and CDR2 is SVGIG in the germline V gene (reference sequence). V lost 2 bases, J lost 2 bases, and 13 bases lay in between. The CDR3 region is CAWSLGGLGNQPQHF. CDR3 sequence (DNA): TGTGCCTGGAGTCTCGGTGGCTTGGGCAATCAGCCCCAGCATTTT.